This T cell receptor beta chain was found in a study of blood T cell repertoires in COVID-19. Looking at the study overall: Material from acute and convalescent COVID-19 was sourced from the United States, Italy and Spain.

Sequencing was performed with immunoSEQ multiplex PCR; in TCRdb, only in-frame clones are kept and a portion is missing. The table lists roughly 82,000 clones, 80% to 90% of them singletons, with over 15% in the top ten. CDR1 and CDR2 from the germline V gene are SQVTM and ANQGSEA. V shed 6 bases and J 1 base; nucleotides not matched to a gene: 1. CDR3 length: 14 residues. The origin of this receptor is a woman aged 55 to 70 with acute or convalescent COVID-19. The rearrangement joins TRBV29-1 to TRBJ1-5; 12 bases match TRBD1. Sequencing was carried out using peripheral blood. Written as DNA, the CDR3 is TGCAGCGTGGGACAGGGGGCGAGCAATCAGCCCCAGCATTTT. Amino acid sequence: CSVGQGASNQPQHF.